This T cell receptor beta chain was sequenced in a study of PD-1 blockade in mismatch repair-deficient tumors. Background on the study: All were previously treated, progressing patients with 12 mismatch repair-deficient cancer types. General observations from the study: Rapid post-treatment expansion, then contraction, generally preceding radiologic response, marked tumor-resident clones.

On this clone: Antigen specificity is unknown.

All patients were mismatch repair deficient, assessed by either PCR or immunohistochemistry. The TCR-sequenced patients were three responders to pembrolizumab. V lost 0 bases to trimming and J lost 2 bases; unmatched junction nucleotides: 1. CDR1 is SGDLS, CDR2 YYNGEE, per germline. There are 16 residues in the CDR3. Clones were sequenced by immunoSEQ multiplex PCR, and TCRdb holds only the in-frame ones, with some missing. The sample records roughly 120,000 clones, about 74% being singletons. The J gene is TRBJ2-3, the V gene TRBV9, with 12 nucleotides matching TRBD2. This specimen was peripheral blood, taken about 13 months after starting pembrolizumab. This clonotype was obtained from an adult with mismatch repair-deficient cancer. The DNA of the CDR3 is TGTGCCAGCAGCGTAGGGACTAGCGGGGACACAGATACGCAGTATTTT. Its translation is CASSVGTSGDTDTQYF. The complete variable domain, with remaining parts taken from reference TRBV9 and TRBJ2-3, reads DSGVTQTPKHLITATGQRVTLRCSPRSGDLSVYWYQQSLDQGLQFLIQYYNGEERAKGNILERFSAQQFPDLHSELNLSSLELGDSALYFCASSVGTSGDTDTQYFGPGTRLTVL.